The rows below give T cell receptor beta chains drawn from one sample of a study of CD8 T cells in ankylosing spondylitis. TCRdb called the 5' RACE reads again in MiXCR, with one record for every CDR3 protein. The repertoire holds more than 30,000 distinct CDR3 sequences, with 13% as singletons. The sequenced sample consisted of synovial fluid, either unsorted or a sorted T cell fraction (not recorded which). The receptors derive from a male donor with ankylosing spondylitis. The CDR3 runs from the conserved cysteine through the conserved F or W. A D gene is named only where the DNA matches it firmly. The listing skips clone size in some rows; elsewhere it reads once, few, many or a size class.

size: many
V: TRBV27
J: TRBJ2-5
D: -
CDR3: CASSLYPGVSETQYF
DNA: TGTGCCAGCAGTTTATACCCAGGGGTCTCAGAGACCCAGTACTTC

size: -
V: TRBV24-1
J: TRBJ2-3
D: -
CDR3: CATRKRGTDTQYF
DNA: TGTGCCACCAGAAAACGGGGGACAGATACGCAGTATTTT

size: -
V: TRBV7-6
J: TRBJ1-2
D: TRBD1
CDR3: CASSLTPQGGYGYTF
DNA: TGTGCCAGCAGCTTAACGCCTCAGGGGGGTTATGGCTACACCTTC

size: -
V: TRBV20-1
J: TRBJ2-5
D: TRBD1
CDR3: CSPLRRGPETQYF
DNA: TGCAGTCCCCTTCGAAGGGGGCCGGAGACCCAGTACTTC

size: many
V: TRBV9
J: TRBJ2-3
D: -
CDR3: CASSVGSYSTDTQYF
DNA: TGTGCCAGCAGCGTAGGTTCCTACTCCACAGATACGCAGTATTTT

size: few
V: TRBV16
J: TRBJ1-1
D: -
CDR3: CASSPRRLNTEAFF
DNA: TGTGCCAGCAGCCCCCGGCGGTTGAACACTGAAGCTTTCTTT

size: -
V: TRBV5-5
J: TRBJ1-2
D: -
CDR3: CASSLGDGANYGYTF
DNA: TGTGCCAGCAGCTTAGGGGACGGAGCTAACTATGGCTACACCTTC

size: -
V: TRBV11-2
J: TRBJ1-5
D: -
CDR3: CASRVRGRNQPQHF
DNA: TGTGCCAGCCGCGTTCGAGGGCGCAATCAGCCCCAGCATTTT

size: -
V: TRBV29-1
J: TRBJ1-1
D: TRBD1
CDR3: CSVETGGSNTEAFF
DNA: TGCAGCGTCGAGACAGGGGGCTCGAACACTGAAGCTTTCTTT

size: -
V: TRBV11-2
J: TRBJ2-3
D: -
CDR3: CASSFSRTDTQYF
DNA: TGTGCCAGCAGCTTTTCACGAACAGATACGCAGTATTTT